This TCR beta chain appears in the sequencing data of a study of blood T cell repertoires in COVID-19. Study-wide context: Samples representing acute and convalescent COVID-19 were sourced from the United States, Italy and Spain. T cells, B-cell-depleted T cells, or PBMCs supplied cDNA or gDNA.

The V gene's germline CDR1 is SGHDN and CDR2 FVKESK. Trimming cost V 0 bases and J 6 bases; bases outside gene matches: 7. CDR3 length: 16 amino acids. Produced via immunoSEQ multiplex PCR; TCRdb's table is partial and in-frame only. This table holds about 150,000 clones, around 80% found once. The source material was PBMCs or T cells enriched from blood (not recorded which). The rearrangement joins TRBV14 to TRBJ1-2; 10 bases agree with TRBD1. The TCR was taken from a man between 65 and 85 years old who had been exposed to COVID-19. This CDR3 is CASSQDPRGTGDGYTF. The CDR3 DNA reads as TGTGCCAGCAGCCAAGACCCAAGGGGGACAGGGGATGGCTACACCTTC.